Included here is one T cell receptor (beta chain) sequence, with context. No cognate antigen has been identified for it. Base qualities are not provided; no much larger clone lies one nucleotide away. The data were taken from a study of blood T cell repertoires in COVID-19 (dated by TCRdb to the early 2020s). Background for the entire study: Samples covering the acute and convalescent phases of COVID-19 were provided by collaborators in the United States, Italy and Spain. The samples were drawn from the first 160 participants of the ongoing ImmuneRACE study and from 950 to 1,500 subjects provided by 6 global collaborators. The material from the prospective study consisted of cDNA or gDNA derived from T cells, B-cell-depleted T cells, or PBMCs. The repertoires were released in a freely available public database meant as a resource for research on the immune response to SARS-CoV-2. The sample metadata nearly always contained a de-identified subject ID, COVID-19 status, age in years and sex. Where available, HLA class I and class II types were taken from metadata supplied by the sample provider and were not determined by assay-based typing. The dataset comprised deeply sampled blood TCRbeta repertoires from subjects exposed to, actively infected with, or recovered from COVID-19. Beyond this particular receptor, the publication reports: Clinical and demographic metadata were provided uncurated, with the amount varying by source and participant.

Trimming costs V 0 bases and J 5 bases, and their ends lie 13 bases apart. The germline V gene provides CDR1 LGHNA and CDR2 YNFKEQ. The CDR3, from cysteine to phenylalanine, totals 15 residues. Here the CDR3 DNA is all that survives: 45 bases in frame from base 1. Whole blood was collected in K2EDTA tubes by collaborating institutions according to the institutions' own protocols. For TCRbeta analysis, collaborators shipped samples in one of three forms: frozen whole blood, isolated PBMCs, or DNA extracted from either of those sample types. The immunoSEQ Assay, a bias-controlled multiplex PCR, was used to amplify TCRbeta CDR3 regions from genomic DNA. The authors processed their data as follows. Within the assay, amplification of reference gene primers was used to estimate how many nucleated cells each sample contained. To quantify the absolute abundance of each unique TCRbeta CDR3 rearrangement, sequence reads were collapsed and filtered. For each sample, productive Simpson clonality was calculated as the square root of Simpson's diversity index across productive rearrangements. TCRdb's version of the immuneACCESS table is confined to in-frame rearrangements and falls short of the full clone set. An unresolved V gene accounts for under half of the shortfall where checked; the remainder is of unknown origin. V and J calls and clone size are as listed in that table; D and trimming were resolved from the DNA. The table for this sample lists about 160,000 clones; approximately 91% of them were counted only once. The biggest ten clones account for approximately 2.4% of the sample.

This chain joins TRBV4-2 to TRBJ1-2; the D segment could be TRBD1, given 5 matching bases. Sequenced input: peripheral blood. The sequence was collected from a man between 18 and 35 years old with acute or convalescent COVID-19. The DNA reads as follows: TGTGCCAGCAGCCAAGATGGGAGGGAGGGGTATGGCTACACCTTC. Its coded protein is CASSQDGREGYGYTF.